The next 13 T cell receptor beta chains were all read from a single sample in a study of CD8+ T cells in alopecia areata. RNA was isolated and reverse transcribed to cDNA, the sequencing template. Clones were sequenced by immunoSEQ multiplex PCR, and TCRdb holds only the in-frame ones, with some missing. The table has approximately 200,000 clones, about three fifths seen once; the top ten hold less than 0.8%. The treatment denotes: oral pan-JAK inhibitor, 5-10 mg twice daily. Sequences were derived from CD4+ T cells sorted from blood, sampled at week 4, from a patient treated with tofacitinib. The source is a human donor with alopecia areata.

This clone was observed a handful of times. The V and J genes are TRBV9 and TRBJ2-5; D remains unclear. Deletions cut 5 bases from V and 0 bases from J, with 14 bases between. The CDR3 runs 15 residues. Germline CDR1 is SGDLS and CDR2 is YYNGEE. The CDR3 bases are TGTGCCAGCAGTCTGTCTACCACCTACCAAGAGACCCAGTACTTC. This encodes CASSLSTTYQETQYF.

The chain employs TRBV30 and TRBJ2-7, with D perhaps TRBD1 or TRBD2 (6 bases each). The CDR3 is made up of 11 amino acids. Per the germline V gene, CDR1 is GTSNPN and CDR2 is SVGIG (reference sequence). Trimming left V 4 bases short and J 9 bases short, with 13 bases between. The DNA for the CDR3 is TGTGCCTGGACGTTAGGAGGGGGGCAGTACTTC. Its translation: CAWTLGGGQYF.

The chain has TRBV2 and TRBJ2-7; D may be TRBD1 (5 bases). CDR1 and CDR2 from the germline V gene are SNHLY and FYNNEI. V lost 8 bases, J lost 2 bases, and 16 bases lay in between. CDR3 length: 14 amino acids. This CDR3 is CASLTGEGAYEQYF. The CDR3 DNA sequence: TGTGCCAGCCTTACAGGTGAAGGAGCCTACGAGCAGTACTTC.

This clone was seen once. This sequence joins TRBV7-9 and TRBJ2-3, with D tentatively TRBD2 (5 bases). Germline V gene sequence: CDR1 SEHNR, CDR2 FQNEAQ (reference sequence). The CDR3 loop spans 14 amino acids. Deletions cut 2 bases from V and 0 bases from J, with 6 bases between. This CDR3 reads CASSLSGSTDTQYF. The CDR3 DNA reads as TGTGCCAGCAGCTTAAGCGGCAGCACAGATACGCAGTATTTT.

This chain uses TRBV5-1 with TRBJ1-2, with 8 bases matching TRBD1. CDR1 is SGHRS, CDR2 YFSETQ, per germline. V trimming: 4 bases; J trimming: 5 bases; junction bases outside the gene matches: 10. The CDR3 runs 15 residues. As DNA, the CDR3 is TGCGCCAGCAGCACGGGACAGGCCCAGGGATATGGCTACACCTTC. Translating it yields CASSTGQAQGYGYTF.

This clone was seen more than once but under ten times. V and J are TRBV7-2 and TRBJ2-1, with D possibly being TRBD1 (6 bases). CDR1 and CDR2 from the germline V gene are SGHTA and FQGNSA. The CDR3 extends over 14 amino acids. V was cut by 2 bases and J by 6 bases, with 11 bases left in between. The CDR3 DNA reads TGTGCCAGCAGCTTACAGGGGCTAGTCAATGAGCAGTTCTTC. It encodes CASSLQGLVNEQFF.

V usage is TRBV6-5 and J usage is TRBJ1-1, with unresolved D. The CDR3 spans 13 residues. The germline V gene has CDR1 MNHEY and CDR2 SVGAGI. Trimming took off 5 bases at V and 1 base at J, with 8 bases between the two ends. The CDR3 region is CASSLTQNTEAFF. CDR3 in DNA: TGTGCCAGCAGTCTGACCCAGAACACTGAAGCTTTCTTT.

In its sample, this clone was seen once. V gene TRBV18 combines with J gene TRBJ2-1; 8 bases align to TRBD2. CDR1 and CDR2 (germline): KGHSH, LQKENI. The CDR3 has 16 residues. Germline trimming cut 2 bases from V and 4 bases from J; bases unmatched to any gene: 7. CDR3: CASSPGTSGSYNEQFF. For the CDR3, the DNA is TGTGCCAGCTCACCAGGAACTAGCGGCTCTTACAATGAGCAGTTCTTC.

V usage is TRBV30 and J usage is TRBJ2-6; D might be TRBD1 (6 bases). The CDR3 sequence is 12 residues long. Germline CDR1 GTSNPN, CDR2 SVGIG (reference sequence). The ends were cut back, 1 base at V and 12 bases at J, with 10 bases in the middle. This CDR3 is CAWSGYRVVLTF. The CDR3 DNA reads as TGTGCCTGGAGTGGCTACAGGGTCGTCCTGACTTTC.

The rearrangement joins TRBV19 to TRBJ1-1; no definite D call. CDR1 and CDR2 (germline): LNHDA, SQIVND (reference sequence). The CDR3 covers 13 residues. Trimming pared 4 bases from V and 1 base from J, leaving 7 bases between. The CDR3 region is CASSTVGNTEAFF. CDR3 in DNA: TGTGCCAGTAGTACGGTGGGGAACACTGAAGCTTTCTTT.

V usage is TRBV2 and J usage is TRBJ2-4; D unclear. Germline V lookup: CDR1 SNHLY, CDR2 FYNNEI. The CDR3 consists of 17 residues. Trimming left V 6 bases short and J 2 bases short, with 20 bases between. The CDR3 sequence is CASSLGPVRWTKNIQYF. The CDR3 nucleotides are TGTGCCAGCAGCCTAGGCCCCGTGAGATGGACCAAAAACATTCAGTACTTC.

The chain employs TRBV5-1 and TRBJ2-7, with D possibly matching TRBD1 (8 bases). The germline V and J ends were trimmed by 5 bases and 0 bases, with 15 bases remaining between them. CDR3 length equals 15 residues. Per the germline V gene, CDR1 is SGHRS and CDR2 is YFSETQ. CDR3 in amino acids: CASSLTGEGSYEQYF. The DNA of the CDR3 is TGCGCCAGCAGTTTGACAGGGGAGGGCTCCTACGAGCAGTACTTC.

The chain links TRBV7-2 to TRBJ2-5; D ambiguous. V dropped 1 base and J dropped 2 bases, with 5 bases sitting between them. The CDR3 spans 13 residues. Germline assignment: CDR1 SGHTA and CDR2 FQGNSA. CDR3 nucleotide sequence: TGTGCCAGCAGCTTAGATCCACAAGAGACCCAGTACTTC. This gives the protein CASSLDPQETQYF.